This T cell receptor (beta chain) was sequenced in a study of blood T cell repertoires in COVID-19. Across the whole study: Researchers got acute and convalescent COVID-19 samples from the United States, Italy and Spain.

Sequencing was performed with immunoSEQ multiplex PCR; in TCRdb, only in-frame clones are kept and a portion is missing. Of some 62,000 clones listed, 80% to 90% are singletons. The trim removed 4 bases at V and 5 bases at J, leaving 7 bases unmatched. The CDR3 has 14 residues. The germline V gene has CDR1 SGHNT and CDR2 YYREEE (reference sequence). This receptor was taken from a woman aged 55-70 years with COVID-19, enrolled during active disease. Sequencing was performed on peripheral blood. The chain uses TRBV5-4 and TRBJ1-2, with 8 bases lining up with TRBD1. The CDR3 DNA follows: TGTGCCAGCAGCCCCGACAGGGGTCCATATGGCTACACCTTC. Translation: CASSPDRGPYGYTF.